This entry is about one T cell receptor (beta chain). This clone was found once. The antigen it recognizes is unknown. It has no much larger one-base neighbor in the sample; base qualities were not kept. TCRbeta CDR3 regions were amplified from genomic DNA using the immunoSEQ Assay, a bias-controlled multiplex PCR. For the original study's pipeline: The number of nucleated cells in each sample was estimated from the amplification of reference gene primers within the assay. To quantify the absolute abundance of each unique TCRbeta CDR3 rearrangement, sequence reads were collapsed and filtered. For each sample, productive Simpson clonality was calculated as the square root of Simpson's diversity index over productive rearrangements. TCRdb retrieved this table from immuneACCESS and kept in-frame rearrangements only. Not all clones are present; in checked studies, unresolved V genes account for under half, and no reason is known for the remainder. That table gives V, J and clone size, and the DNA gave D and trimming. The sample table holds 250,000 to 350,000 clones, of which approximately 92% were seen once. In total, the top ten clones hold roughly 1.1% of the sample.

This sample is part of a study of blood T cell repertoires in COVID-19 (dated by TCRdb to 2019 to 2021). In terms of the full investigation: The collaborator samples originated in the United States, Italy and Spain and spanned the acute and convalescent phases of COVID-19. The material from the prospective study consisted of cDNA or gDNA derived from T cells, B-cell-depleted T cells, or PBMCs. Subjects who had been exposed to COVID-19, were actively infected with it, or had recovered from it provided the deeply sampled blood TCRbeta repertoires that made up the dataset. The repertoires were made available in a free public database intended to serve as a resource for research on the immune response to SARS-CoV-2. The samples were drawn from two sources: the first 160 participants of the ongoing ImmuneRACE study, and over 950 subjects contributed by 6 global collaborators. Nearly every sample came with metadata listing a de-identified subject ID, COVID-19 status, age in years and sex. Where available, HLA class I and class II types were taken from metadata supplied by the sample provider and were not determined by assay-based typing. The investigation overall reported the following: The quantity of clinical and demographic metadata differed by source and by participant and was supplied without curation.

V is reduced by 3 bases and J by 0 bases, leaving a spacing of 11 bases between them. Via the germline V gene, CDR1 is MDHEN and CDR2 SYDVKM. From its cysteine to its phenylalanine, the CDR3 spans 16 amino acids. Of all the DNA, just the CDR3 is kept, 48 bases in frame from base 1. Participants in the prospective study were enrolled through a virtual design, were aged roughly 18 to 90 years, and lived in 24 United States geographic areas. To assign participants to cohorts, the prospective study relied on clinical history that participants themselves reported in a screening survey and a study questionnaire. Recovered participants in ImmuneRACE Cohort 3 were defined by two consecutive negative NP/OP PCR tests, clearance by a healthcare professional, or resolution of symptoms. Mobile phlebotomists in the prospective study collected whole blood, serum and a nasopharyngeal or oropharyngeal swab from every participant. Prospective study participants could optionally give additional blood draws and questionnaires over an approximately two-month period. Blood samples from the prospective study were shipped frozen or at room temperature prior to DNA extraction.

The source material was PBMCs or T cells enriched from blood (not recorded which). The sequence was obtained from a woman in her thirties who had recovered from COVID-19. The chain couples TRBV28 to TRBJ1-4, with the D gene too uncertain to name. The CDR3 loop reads CASSLRQIATNEKLFF. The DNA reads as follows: TGTGCCAGCAGTTTGCGGCAGATTGCAACTAATGAAAAACTGTTTTTT.